This T cell receptor (beta chain) was sequenced during a study of neurological immune-mediated disorders. Study results and caveats: In HTLV-1-associated myelopathy, TCR clonal expansion was greatest, and in multiple sclerosis it was least, below healthy controls.

This clonotype has at least ten counts. The antigen remains unidentified. The authors made cDNA by 5'RACE with 10-nucleotide random UMIs. One entry per CDR3 protein, called by TCRdb with MiXCR from the 5' RACE reads. The data contain over 35,000 distinct CDR3 sequences, 2.5% of them singletons. The sample consisted of PBMCs. This TCR came from a man in his fifties or sixties with multiple sclerosis.

The CDR3 DNA reads as TGTGCCAGCAGCCAAGATTTGGGAAACTCCTACGAGCAGTACTTC. This gives the protein CASSQDLGNSYEQYF. This sequence joins TRBV3-1 and TRBJ2-7; D is undetermined. The V gene lost 0 bases and the J gene lost 0 bases, with 9 bases spanning the gap. The CDR3 runs 15 residues. The germline CDR1 and CDR2 sequences are LGHDT and YNNKEL (reference sequence).